This entry lists 9 T cell receptor beta chains sequenced from one sample in a study of T cell responses to AZD1222 COVID-19 vaccine. Only in-frame clones appear in the TCRdb table, and some are missing; sequencing was by immunoSEQ multiplex PCR. The profile covers roughly 130,000 clones, with around 90% appearing a single time and 7.5% to 8% taken by the ten largest. The sequenced sample was peripheral blood, obtained on day 0 of AZD1222 vaccination. These receptors were collected from an adult in good health.

The V gene is TRBV27, the J gene TRBJ2-7; D is unresolved. V lost 3 bases and J lost 1, with 16 bases in between. The CDR3 length is 16 residues. Germline assignment: CDR1 MNHEY and CDR2 SMNVEV (reference sequence). CDR3 loop: CASSFTTPLSSYEQYF. Here the CDR3 DNA reads TGTGCCAGCAGTTTCACGACACCTCTAAGTTCCTACGAGCAGTACTTC.

The rearrangement uses TRBV5-5 and TRBJ1-1; D gene ambiguous. The V gene lost 4 bases and the J gene lost 6 bases, with 16 bases spanning the gap. The length of the CDR3 is 14 residues. CDR1 and CDR2 from the germline V gene are SGHKS and YYEKEE (reference sequence). The CDR3 bases are TGTGCCAGCAGCGGTGGATCTACTGGGGCTGAAGCTTTCTTT. Encoded protein: CASSGGSTGAEAFF.

The genes are TRBV27 and TRBJ2-7, with D tentatively TRBD1 (5 bases). The CDR3 length is 14 residues. Germline V gene lookup returns CDR1 MNHEY and CDR2 SMNVEV (reference sequence). V lost 3 bases and J lost 2, with 11 bases in between. The CDR3: CASSFVGATYEQYF. CDR3 DNA: TGTGCCAGCAGTTTCGTTGGGGCCACCTACGAGCAGTACTTC.

V usage is TRBV9 and J usage is TRBJ1-6; 8 bases map to TRBD1. Germline V gene lookup returns CDR1 SGDLS and CDR2 YYNGEE. J gave up 6 bases and V 7 bases, and 6 bases lay outside the gene matches. The CDR3 consists of 14 residues. The CDR3: CASQTGEGNSPLHF. The CDR3 DNA follows: TGTGCCAGCCAGACAGGGGAGGGTAATTCACCCCTCCACTTT.

This chain links TRBV24-1 with TRBJ2-2; weak D call: TRBD2 (7 bases). Trimming removed 3 bases from V and 5 bases from J, with 12 bases in between. CDR3 length: 15 residues. CDR1 and CDR2 from the germline V gene are KGHDR and SFDVKD. This CDR3 is CATSDPAGQTGELFF. CDR3 bases: TGTGCCACCAGTGATCCAGCGGGACAAACCGGGGAGCTGTTTTTT.

The rearrangement links TRBV6-6 to TRBJ1-2; D remains unclear. With 2 bases removed from V and 10 bases from J, the gap between germline ends came to 8 bases. Germline V CDR1 and CDR2: MNHNY, SVGAGI (reference sequence). The CDR3 is made up of 11 amino acids. The CDR3 region has the DNA TGTGCCAGCAGTTACCCCTCGGCCTACACCTTC. Amino acids: CASSYPSAYTF.

V gene TRBV25-1 combines with J gene TRBJ1-2; D not certain. Germline values: CDR1 MGHDK, CDR2 SYGVNS. This CDR3 contains 13 residues. The V and J ends lost 2 bases and 4 bases respectively, with 8 bases between them. The CDR3 region is CASSEGLGYGYTF. CDR3 DNA sequence: TGTGCCAGCAGTGAAGGGCTTGGCTATGGCTACACCTTC.

The chain links TRBV10-3 to TRBJ1-6; D unresolved. Trimming removed 6 bases at V and 8 bases at J, with 11 bases between. The CDR3 contains 13 residues. Germline-derived CDR1 and CDR2 are ENHRY and SYGVKD. This CDR3 is CAIRADDDSPLHF. CDR3 nucleotide sequence: TGTGCCATCAGGGCCGATGATGATTCACCCCTCCACTTT.

In its sample, this clone was seen once. The gene calls are TRBV28 and TRBJ1-6; 7 bases match TRBD1. V was clipped by 3 bases and J by 10 bases; unmatched bases: 18. The CDR3 is 18 amino acids. Germline V gives CDR1 MDHEN, CDR2 SYDVKM. CDR3 sequence: CASSFSIPPGQINSPLHF. CDR3 nucleotide sequence: TGTGCCAGCAGTTTCTCGATACCACCGGGACAGATCAACTCACCCCTCCACTTT.